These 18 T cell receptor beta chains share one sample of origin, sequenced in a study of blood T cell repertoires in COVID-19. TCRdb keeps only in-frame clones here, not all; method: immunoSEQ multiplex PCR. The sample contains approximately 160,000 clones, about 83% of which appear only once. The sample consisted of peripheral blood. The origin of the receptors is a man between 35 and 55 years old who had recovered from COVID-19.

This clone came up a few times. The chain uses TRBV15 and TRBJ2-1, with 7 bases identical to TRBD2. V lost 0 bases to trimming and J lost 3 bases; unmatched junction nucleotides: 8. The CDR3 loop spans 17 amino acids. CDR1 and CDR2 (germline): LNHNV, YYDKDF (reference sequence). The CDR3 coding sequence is TGTGCCACCAGCAGAGAAATAAGGCTAGCGGTCTACAATGAGCAGTTCTTC. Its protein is CATSREIRLAVYNEQFF.

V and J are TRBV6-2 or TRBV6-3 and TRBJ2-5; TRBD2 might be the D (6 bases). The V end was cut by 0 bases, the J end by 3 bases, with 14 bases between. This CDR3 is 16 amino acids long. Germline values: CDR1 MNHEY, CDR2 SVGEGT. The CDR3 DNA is TGTGCCAGCAGTTACTCGATGGGGGGTGTCAAAGAGACCCAGTACTTC. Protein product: CASSYSMGGVKETQYF.

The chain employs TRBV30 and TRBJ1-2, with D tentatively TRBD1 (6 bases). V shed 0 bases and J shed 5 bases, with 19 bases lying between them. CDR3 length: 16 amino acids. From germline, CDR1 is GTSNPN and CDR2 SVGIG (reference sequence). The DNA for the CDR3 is TGTGCCTGGAGTGTAGACTCCCAGGGGTTATGGTATGGCTACACCTTC. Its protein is CAWSVDSQGLWYGYTF. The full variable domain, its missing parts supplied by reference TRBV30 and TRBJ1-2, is SQTIHQWPATLVQPVGSPLSLECTVEGTSNPNLYWYRQAAGRGLQLLFYSVGIGQISSEVPQNLSASRPQDRQFILSSKKLLLSDSGFYLCAWSVDSQGLWYGYTFGSGTRLTVV.

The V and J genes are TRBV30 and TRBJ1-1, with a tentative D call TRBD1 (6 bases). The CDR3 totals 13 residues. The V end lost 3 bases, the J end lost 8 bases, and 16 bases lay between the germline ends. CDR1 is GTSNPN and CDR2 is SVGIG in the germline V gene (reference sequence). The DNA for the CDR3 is TGTGCCTGGAGCATGGACAGCTATACCGAAGCTTTCTTT. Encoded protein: CAWSMDSYTEAFF.

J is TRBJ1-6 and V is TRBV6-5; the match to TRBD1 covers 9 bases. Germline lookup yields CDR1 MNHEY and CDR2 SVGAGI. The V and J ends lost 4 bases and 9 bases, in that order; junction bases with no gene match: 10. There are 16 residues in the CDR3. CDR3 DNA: TGTGCCAGCAGTTTAGGTTGGGACAGGGTTTTTTCACCCCTCCACTTT. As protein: CASSLGWDRVFSPLHF.

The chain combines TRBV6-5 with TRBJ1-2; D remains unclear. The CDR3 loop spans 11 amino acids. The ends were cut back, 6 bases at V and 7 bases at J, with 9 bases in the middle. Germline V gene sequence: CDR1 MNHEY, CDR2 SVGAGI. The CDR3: CASSSGFGYTF. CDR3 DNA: TGTGCCAGCAGCTCGGGATTTGGCTACACCTTC.

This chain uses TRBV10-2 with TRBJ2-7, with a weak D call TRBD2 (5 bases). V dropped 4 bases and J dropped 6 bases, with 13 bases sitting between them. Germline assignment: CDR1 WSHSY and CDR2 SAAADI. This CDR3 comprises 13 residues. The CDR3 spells CASSGRVAAEQYF. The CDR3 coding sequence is TGCGCCAGCAGTGGGCGGGTCGCGGCCGAGCAGTACTTC.

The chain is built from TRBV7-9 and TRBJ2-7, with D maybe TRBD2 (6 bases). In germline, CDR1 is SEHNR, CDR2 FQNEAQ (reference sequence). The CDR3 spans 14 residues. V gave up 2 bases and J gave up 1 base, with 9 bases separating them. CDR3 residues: CASSLRRESYEQYF. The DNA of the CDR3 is TGTGCCAGCAGCTTACGCCGGGAGTCCTACGAGCAGTACTTC.

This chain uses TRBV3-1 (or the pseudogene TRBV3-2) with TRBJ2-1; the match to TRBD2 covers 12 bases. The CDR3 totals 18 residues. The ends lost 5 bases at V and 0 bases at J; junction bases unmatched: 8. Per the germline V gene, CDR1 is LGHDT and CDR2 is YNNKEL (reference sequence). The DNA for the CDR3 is TGTGCCAGCAGCAAACTAGCGGGAGGAGAATGCTCCTACAATGAGCAGTTCTTC. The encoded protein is CASSKLAGGECSYNEQFF.

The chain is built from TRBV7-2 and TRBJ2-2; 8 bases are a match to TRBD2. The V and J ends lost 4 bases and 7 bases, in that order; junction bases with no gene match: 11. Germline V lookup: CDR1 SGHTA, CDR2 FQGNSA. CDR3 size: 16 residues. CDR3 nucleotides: TGTGCCAGCAGCTCACTCAGCGGGAGACTGGGCGGGGAGCTGTTTTTT. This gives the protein CASSSLSGRLGGELFF.

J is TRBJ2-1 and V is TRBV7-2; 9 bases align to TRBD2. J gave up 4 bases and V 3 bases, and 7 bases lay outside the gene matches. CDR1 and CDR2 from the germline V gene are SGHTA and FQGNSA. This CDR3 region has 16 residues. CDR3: CASSFRRGGLYNEQFF. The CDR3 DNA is TGTGCCAGCAGCTTTAGGCGGGGGGGCTTATACAATGAGCAGTTCTTC.

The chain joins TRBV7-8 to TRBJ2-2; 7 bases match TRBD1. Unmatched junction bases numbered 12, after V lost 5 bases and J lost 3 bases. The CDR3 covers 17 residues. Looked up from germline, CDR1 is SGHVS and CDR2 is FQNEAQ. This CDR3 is CASSAGWTGQDTGELFF. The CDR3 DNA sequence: TGTGCCAGCAGCGCCGGATGGACAGGCCAGGACACCGGGGAGCTGTTTTTT.

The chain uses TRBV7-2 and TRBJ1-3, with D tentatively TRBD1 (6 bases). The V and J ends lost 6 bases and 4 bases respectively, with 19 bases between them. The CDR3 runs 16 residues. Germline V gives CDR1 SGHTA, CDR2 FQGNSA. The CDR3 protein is CASSPLGAGTGNTIYF. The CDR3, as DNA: TGTGCCAGCAGTCCTCTGGGGGCAGGAACAGGAAACACCATATATTTT. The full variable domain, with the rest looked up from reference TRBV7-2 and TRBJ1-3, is GAGVSQSPSNKVTEKGKDVELRCDPISGHTALYWYRQSLGQGLEFLIYFQGNSAPDKSGLPSDRFSAERTGGSVSTLTIQRTQQEDSAVYLCASSPLGAGTGNTIYFGEGSWLTVV.

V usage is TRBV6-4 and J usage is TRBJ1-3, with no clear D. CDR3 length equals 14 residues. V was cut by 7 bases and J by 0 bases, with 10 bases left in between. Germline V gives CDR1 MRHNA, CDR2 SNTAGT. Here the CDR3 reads CASIRRLSGNTIYF. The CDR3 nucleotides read TGTGCCAGCATACGGAGGCTCTCTGGAAACACCATATATTTT.

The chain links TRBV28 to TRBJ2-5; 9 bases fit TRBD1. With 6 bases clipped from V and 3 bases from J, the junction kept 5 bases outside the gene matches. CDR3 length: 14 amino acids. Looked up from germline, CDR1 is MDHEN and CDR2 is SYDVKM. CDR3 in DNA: TGTGCCAGCAGCCTAAGGACAGGGGAAGAGACCCAGTACTTC. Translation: CASSLRTGEETQYF.

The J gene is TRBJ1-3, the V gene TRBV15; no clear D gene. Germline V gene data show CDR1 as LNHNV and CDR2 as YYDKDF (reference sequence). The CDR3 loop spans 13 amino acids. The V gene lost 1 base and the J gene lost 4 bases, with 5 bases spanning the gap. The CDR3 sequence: CATSRATGNTIYF. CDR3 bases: TGTGCCACCAGCAGAGCGACAGGAAACACCATATATTTT.

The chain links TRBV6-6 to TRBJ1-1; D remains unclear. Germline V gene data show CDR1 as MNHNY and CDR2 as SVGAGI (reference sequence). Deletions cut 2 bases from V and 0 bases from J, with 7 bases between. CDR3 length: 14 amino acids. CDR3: CASSYGRMNTEAFF. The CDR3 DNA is TGTGCCAGCAGTTACGGCCGCATGAACACTGAAGCTTTCTTT.

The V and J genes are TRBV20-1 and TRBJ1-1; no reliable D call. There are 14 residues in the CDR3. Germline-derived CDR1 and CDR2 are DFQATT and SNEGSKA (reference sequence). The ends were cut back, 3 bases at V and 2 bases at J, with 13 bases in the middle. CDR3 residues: CSASLPLINTEAFF. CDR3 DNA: TGCAGTGCTAGTCTTCCACTGATCAACACTGAAGCTTTCTTT.